This T cell receptor (beta chain) was retrieved from a study of blood T cells in healthy people across ages. Combining a sample-barcoded 5' primer with a J-beta primer mix, a second PCR ran for 7 to 11 cycles. Each CDR3 protein is one row after TCRdb ran MiXCR on the 5' RACE reads. The table lists about 1,000,000 distinct CDR3 sequences, less than 50% of them singletons. The CDR3 extends over 15 amino acids. The J segment lost 7 bases and the V segment lost 5 bases, leaving 5 bases of the junction unmatched. From germline, CDR1 is LGHDT and CDR2 YNNKEL (reference sequence). The chain links TRBV3-1 to TRBJ1-4; 12 positions match TRBD1. The sample comprised blood. The TCR comes from a woman aged 60-75 years in good health. DNA of the CDR3: TGTGCCAGCAGCACGGGACAGGGGGCGAGTGAAAAACTGTTTTTT. Amino acid sequence: CASSTGQGASEKLFF.